The rows below give T cell receptor beta chains drawn from one sample of a study of shared clonotypes between healthy human individuals. Clones were sequenced by immunoSEQ multiplex PCR, and TCRdb holds only the in-frame ones, with some missing. The sample has about 1.1 million clones; about 80% are singletons. The material sequenced was memory CD4+ T cells from PBMCs. These TCRs come from a man in his late teens or twenties in good health. Some clones in this sample may be carry-over from other donors' samples. The CDR3 runs from the conserved cysteine through the conserved F or W.

J gene,V gene,CDR3 protein
TRBJ2-1,TRBV9,CASSVGALTRSYNEQFF
TRBJ2-1,TRBV28,CASRPRGTSGRAGRSNEQFF
TRBJ1-1,TRBV7-9,CASSLRSGRGNTEAFF
TRBJ2-3,TRBV9,CASSVVVTDTQYF
TRBJ2-5,TRBV5-1,CASSSLVLQETQYF
TRBJ1-2,TRBV5-6,CASSGGSGQTNYGYTF
TRBJ1-4,TRBV19,CASSIGGAIEKLFF
TRBJ2-1,TRBV5-1,CASGPLAGGPGEQFF
TRBJ2-7,TRBV6-1,CASSGGLAGVYSYEQYF
TRBJ2-5,TRBV5-1,CASSLQQGEETQYF
TRBJ1-2,TRBV28,CASSWGTVGYTF
TRBJ2-5,TRBV29-1,CSVEDAQGGRETQYF
TRBJ1-1,TRBV5-1,CASTRLGGQETEAFF
TRBJ2-5,TRBV30,CAWSVQGGGQETQYF
TRBJ2-1,TRBV30,CAWSLDQYNEQFF
TRBJ2-7,TRBV15,CATSRDRREQYF
TRBJ1-5,TRBV27,CASSFRGSDQPQHF
TRBJ2-1,TRBV5-1,CASSLFLAGDNEQFF
TRBJ2-7,TRBV28,CASSLPGTGSDEQYF
TRBJ2-3,TRBV7-3,CASSLSLGRRSTDTQYF
TRBJ1-1,TRBV27,CASSLSRNTEAFF
TRBJ1-1,TRBV28,CASTPHRGVFSEAFF
TRBJ1-5,TRBV6-6,CASSLRNTRQPQHF
TRBJ2-2,TRBV9,CASSPQGAGGELFF
TRBJ2-4,TRBV13,CASSLRMRSSQGNIQYF
TRBJ1-1,TRBV6-1,CASSRQGMTEAFF
TRBJ2-7,TRBV5-8,CASTPRGYEQYF
TRBJ1-1,TRBV30,CAWNGGLNTEAFF
TRBJ2-3,TRBV5-1,CASSAEPSTDTQYF
TRBJ2-7,TRBV18,CASSPPSGPNSYEQYF
TRBJ2-1,TRBV5-1,CASSLSSQGGNEQFF
TRBJ2-1,TRBV18,CASSTGTSGRYGNEQFF
TRBJ2-5,TRBV27,CASSSLAGRQETQYF
TRBJ2-3,TRBV7-9,CASSQERTGERTDTQYF
TRBJ1-2,TRBV6-1,CASSEEPGNYGYTF
TRBJ2-7,TRBV21-1,CASSKGINRGRIHEQYF
TRBJ1-2,TRBV4-1,CASSQDGQGKIYGYTF
TRBJ1-1,TRBV5-1,CASSLIMMGSEAFF
TRBJ1-2,TRBV19,CASSTLGGKNYGYTF
TRBJ2-3,TRBV5-4,CASSRDRGVADTQYF
TRBJ1-1,TRBV6-1,CASRMGNMNTEAFF
TRBJ1-1,TRBV11-2,CASSLLTDMNTEAFF
TRBJ2-1,TRBV7-9,CASSKGSSGRANEQFF
TRBJ2-7,TRBV21-1,CASSRVPHEQYF
TRBJ2-2,TRBV6-6,CASSVTGELFF
TRBJ2-4,TRBV5-1,CASSPTSGAGFIQYF